The clone carrying this TCR beta chain has more than one count but fewer than ten. The antigen remains unidentified. The sample comes from a study of immune heterogeneity within non-small cell lung tumors. General observations from the study: The study found that local T-cell clonality correlated moderately but significantly with local tumor mutational burden (R about 0.34). Identical dominant CDR3 beta clonotypes recurred across a patient's tumor sites, together with site-unique high-frequency clones.

CDR3 length: 14 amino acids. The V gene lost 3 bases and the J gene lost 8 bases, with 14 bases spanning the gap. Germline CDR1 reads MNHEY; CDR2 reads SMNVEV (reference sequence). Template material comprised bulk tumor genomic DNA at roughly 650 ng per sample. Several spatially distant biopsies were obtained per primary tumor intraoperatively. Patients underwent curative surgery for non-small cell lung cancer (untreated and newly diagnosed). Donors were newly diagnosed non-small cell lung cancer patients having surgery with curative intent. CDR3 of TCR beta was amplified by multiplex PCR that used 32 V and 13 J primers. TCRdb reprocessed the multiplex PCR reads with MiXCR, giving one entry per CDR3 protein. Among tens of thousands of distinct CDR3 sequences listed, about 30% were seen once.

The sample taken for sequencing was lung tumor tissue. This clonotype was obtained from a middle-aged man with non-small cell lung cancer. V gene TRBV27 combines with J gene TRBJ2-1, with D tentatively TRBD1 or TRBD2 (6 bases each). CDR3 coding DNA: TGTGCCAGCAGTTTGGGGGGCAGGGCCCATGAGCAGTTCTTC. Translating gives CASSLGGRAHEQFF.